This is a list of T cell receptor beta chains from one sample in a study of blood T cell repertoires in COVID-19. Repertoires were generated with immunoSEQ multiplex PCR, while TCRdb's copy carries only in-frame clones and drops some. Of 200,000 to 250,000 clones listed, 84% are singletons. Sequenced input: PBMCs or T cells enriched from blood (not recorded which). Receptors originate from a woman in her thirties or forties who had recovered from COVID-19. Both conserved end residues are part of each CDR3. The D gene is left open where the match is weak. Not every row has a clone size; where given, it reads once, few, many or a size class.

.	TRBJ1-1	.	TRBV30	CACPSGGKMPEAFF	TGTGCCTGCCCTTCGGGGGGTAAGATGCCTGAAGCTTTCTTT
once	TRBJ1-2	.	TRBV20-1	CSAPTYYGYTF	TGCAGTGCTCCGACATACTATGGCTACACCTTC
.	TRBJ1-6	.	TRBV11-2	CASSLGGGANSPLHF	TGTGCCAGCAGCTTAGGCGGGGGGGCCAATTCACCCCTCCACTTT
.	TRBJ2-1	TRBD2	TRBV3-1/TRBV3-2	CASSQEPGLASIEQFF	TGTGCCAGCAGCCAAGAACCGGGACTAGCCTCCATTGAGCAGTTCTTC
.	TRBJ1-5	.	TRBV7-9	CASSLGGDQPQHF	TGTGCCAGCAGCTTGGGAGGGGACCAGCCCCAGCATTTT
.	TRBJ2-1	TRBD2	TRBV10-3	CAIGTSGSGEQFF	TGTGCCATCGGGACTAGCGGGAGTGGTGAGCAGTTCTTC
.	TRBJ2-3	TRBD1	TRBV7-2	CASSLTGSLPDTQYF	TGTGCCAGCAGCCTGACAGGGTCTCTCCCAGATACGCAGTATTTT
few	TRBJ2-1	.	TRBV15	CATSKARGWSGSSYNEQFF	TGTGCCACCAGCAAAGCCAGGGGGTGGAGCGGGAGCTCCTACAATGAGCAGTTCTTC
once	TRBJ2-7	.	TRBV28	CASSDRVYSYEQYF	TGTGCCAGCAGCGACAGAGTCTATTCTTACGAGCAGTACTTC
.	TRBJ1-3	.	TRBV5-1	CASSYTGLQSPGNTIYF	TGCGCCAGCAGCTACACCGGACTTCAGTCTCCTGGAAACACCATATATTTT
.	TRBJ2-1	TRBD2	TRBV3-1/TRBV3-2	CASSQAWTSWSYNEQFF	TGTGCCAGCAGCCAAGCGTGGACTAGTTGGTCCTACAATGAGCAGTTCTTC
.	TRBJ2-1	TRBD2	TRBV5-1	CASSLDRRGDEQFF	TGCGCCAGCAGCTTGGACAGGCGGGGGGATGAGCAGTTCTTC
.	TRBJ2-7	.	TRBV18	CASSFPDGGVYEQYF	TGTGCCAGCTCATTCCCCGACGGCGGAGTATACGAGCAGTACTTC
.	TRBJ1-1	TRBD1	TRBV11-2	CASSLEGGKTPEAFF	TGTGCCAGCAGCTTAGAAGGGGGCAAAACCCCAGAAGCTTTCTTT
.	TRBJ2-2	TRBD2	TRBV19	CASSSSGWNTGELFF	TGTGCCAGTAGTTCTAGCGGGTGGAACACCGGGGAGCTGTTTTTT
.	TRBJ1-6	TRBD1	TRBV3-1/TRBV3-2	CASSQEGRGLSPLHF	TGTGCCAGCAGCCAAGAGGGCAGGGGGCTTTCACCCCTCCACTTT
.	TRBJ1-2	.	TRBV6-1	CASSGGGPSFNYGYTF	TGTGCCAGCAGTGGCGGAGGACCATCATTTAACTATGGCTACACCTTC
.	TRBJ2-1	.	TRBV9	CASSVAQRAEQFF	TGTGCCAGCAGCGTAGCTCAGCGGGCGGAGCAGTTCTTC
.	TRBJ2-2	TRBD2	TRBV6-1	CASSDLLAGGPGGELFF	TGTGCCAGCAGTGATTTACTAGCGGGAGGGCCAGGCGGGGAGCTGTTTTTT
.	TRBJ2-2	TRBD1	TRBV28	CASSLERGRGTGELFF	TGTGCCAGCAGTTTAGAGAGGGGGCGCGGCACCGGGGAGCTGTTTTTT
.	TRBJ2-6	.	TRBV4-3	CASSPTGGSGANVLTF	TGCGCCAGCAGCCCAACTGGAGGGTCTGGGGCCAACGTCCTGACTTTC
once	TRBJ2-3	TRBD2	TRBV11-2	CASSPSGGFTDTQYF	TGTGCCAGCAGCCCAAGCGGGGGGTTCACAGATACGCAGTATTTT
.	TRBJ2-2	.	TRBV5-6	CASSLYFTGELFF	TGTGCCAGCAGCTTGTACTTCACCGGGGAGCTGTTTTTT
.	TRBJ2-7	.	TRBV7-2	CASSLGQASYEQYF	TGTGCCAGCAGCTTAGGGCAGGCCTCCTACGAGCAGTACTTC
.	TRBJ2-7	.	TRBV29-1	CSVEDWREPYEQYF	TGCAGCGTTGAAGATTGGAGGGAGCCCTACGAGCAGTACTTC
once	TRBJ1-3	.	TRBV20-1	CSASPARAGNTIYF	TGCAGTGCTAGTCCGGCCAGGGCCGGAAACACCATATATTTT
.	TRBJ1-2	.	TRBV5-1	CASSLALTGPAYGYTF	TGCGCCAGCAGCTTGGCCCTGACAGGCCCGGCCTATGGCTACACCTTC
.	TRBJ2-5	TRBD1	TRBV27	CASSFLRGQSQETQYF	TGTGCCAGCAGTTTCCTCAGGGGGCAGAGCCAAGAGACCCAGTACTTC
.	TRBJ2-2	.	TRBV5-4	CASSFLGGRYTGELFF	TGTGCCAGCAGCTTTCTCGGGGGAAGGTACACCGGGGAGCTGTTTTTT
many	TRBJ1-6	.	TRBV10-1	CASSESISSPLHF	TGCGCCAGCAGTGAGTCCATCAGTTCACCCCTCCACTTT
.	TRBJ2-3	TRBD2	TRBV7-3	CASSPVSGSGTDTQYF	TGTGCCAGCAGCCCAGTGAGCGGGAGCGGGACAGATACGCAGTATTTT
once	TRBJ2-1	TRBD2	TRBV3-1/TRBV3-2	CASRRLAGTYNEQFF	TGTGCCAGCAGACGTCTAGCGGGGACTTACAATGAGCAGTTCTTC
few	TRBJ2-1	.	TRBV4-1	CASSWGGQRIGNEQFF	TGCGCCAGCAGCTGGGGTGGACAGAGGATTGGCAATGAGCAGTTCTTC
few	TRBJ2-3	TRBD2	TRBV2	CASSAEAGGTDTQYF	TGTGCCAGCAGTGCAGAAGCGGGGGGCACAGATACGCAGTATTTT
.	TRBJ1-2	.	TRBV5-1	CASSIDLRVSGYTF	TGCGCCAGCAGCATCGACCTCAGGGTCTCTGGCTACACCTTC
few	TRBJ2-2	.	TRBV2	CASSDTLGELFF	TGTGCCAGCAGCGATACATTAGGGGAGCTGTTTTTT
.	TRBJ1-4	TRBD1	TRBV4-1	CASRGQFATNEKLFF	TGCGCCAGCAGGGGACAGTTTGCAACTAATGAAAAACTGTTTTTT
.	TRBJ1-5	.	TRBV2	CASSPQINQPQHF	TGTGCCAGCAGTCCGCAGATAAATCAGCCCCAGCATTTT
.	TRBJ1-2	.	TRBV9	CASSVGGYGYTF	TGTGCCAGCAGCGTAGGAGGCTATGGCTACACCTTC
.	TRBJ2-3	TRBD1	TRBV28	CASSLGQGAFYHTQYF	TGTGCCAGCAGCCTGGGACAGGGGGCCTTCTATCATACGCAGTATTTT
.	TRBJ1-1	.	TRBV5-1	CASSFRDPNTEAFF	TGCGCCAGCAGCTTTCGAGATCCTAACACTGAAGCTTTCTTT
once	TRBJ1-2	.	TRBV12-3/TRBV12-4	CASSLGWTGYTF	TGTGCCAGCAGTCTCGGGTGGACAGGCTACACCTTC
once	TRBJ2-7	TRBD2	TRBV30	CAWRRVAGIEQYF	TGTGCCTGGAGAAGGGTAGCGGGAATCGAGCAGTACTTC
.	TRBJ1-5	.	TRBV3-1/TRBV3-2	CASSLTSRDQPQHF	TGTGCCAGCAGCCTCACCTCGCGGGATCAGCCCCAGCATTTT
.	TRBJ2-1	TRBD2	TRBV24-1	CATGTSGRAADEQFF	TGTGCCACCGGGACTAGCGGGAGGGCCGCTGATGAGCAGTTCTTC
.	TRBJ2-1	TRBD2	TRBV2	CASRPRTSSYNEQFF	TGTGCCAGCAGGCCGCGGACTAGCTCCTACAATGAGCAGTTCTTC
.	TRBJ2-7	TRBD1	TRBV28	CASRVYRGRTYEQYF	TGTGCCAGCAGGGTTTACAGGGGGCGCACCTACGAGCAGTACTTC
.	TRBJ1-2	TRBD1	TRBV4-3	CASSPSRQGGYGYTF	TGCGCCAGCAGCCCCAGTCGACAGGGGGGCTATGGCTACACCTTC